The following is a TCR beta chain sequence with its context. Its antigen is unidentified. The repertoire was sequenced with immunoSEQ multiplex PCR; TCRdb's copy has only in-frame clones and lacks some. The sample has 60,000 to 70,000 clones; roughly 88% are singletons. This specimen belongs to a study of PD-1 blockade in mismatch repair-deficient tumors. V was clipped by 2 bases and J by 1 base; unmatched bases: 8. Germline V lookup: CDR1 SGHVS, CDR2 FNYEAQ. The CDR3 covers 17 residues. Study-wide findings and caveats: Tumor-resident clones, often undetectable pretreatment in blood, expanded then contracted after pembrolizumab.

The origin of this receptor is an adult with mismatch repair-deficient cancer. The sample here was peripheral blood, taken 52 weeks after starting pembrolizumab. This sequence joins TRBV7-6 and TRBJ2-5; TRBD2 matches at 9 bases. The CDR3 spells CASSLKLAGGFQETQYF. The CDR3 bases are TGTGCCAGCAGCTTAAAACTAGCGGGTGGTTTCCAAGAGACCCAGTACTTC.